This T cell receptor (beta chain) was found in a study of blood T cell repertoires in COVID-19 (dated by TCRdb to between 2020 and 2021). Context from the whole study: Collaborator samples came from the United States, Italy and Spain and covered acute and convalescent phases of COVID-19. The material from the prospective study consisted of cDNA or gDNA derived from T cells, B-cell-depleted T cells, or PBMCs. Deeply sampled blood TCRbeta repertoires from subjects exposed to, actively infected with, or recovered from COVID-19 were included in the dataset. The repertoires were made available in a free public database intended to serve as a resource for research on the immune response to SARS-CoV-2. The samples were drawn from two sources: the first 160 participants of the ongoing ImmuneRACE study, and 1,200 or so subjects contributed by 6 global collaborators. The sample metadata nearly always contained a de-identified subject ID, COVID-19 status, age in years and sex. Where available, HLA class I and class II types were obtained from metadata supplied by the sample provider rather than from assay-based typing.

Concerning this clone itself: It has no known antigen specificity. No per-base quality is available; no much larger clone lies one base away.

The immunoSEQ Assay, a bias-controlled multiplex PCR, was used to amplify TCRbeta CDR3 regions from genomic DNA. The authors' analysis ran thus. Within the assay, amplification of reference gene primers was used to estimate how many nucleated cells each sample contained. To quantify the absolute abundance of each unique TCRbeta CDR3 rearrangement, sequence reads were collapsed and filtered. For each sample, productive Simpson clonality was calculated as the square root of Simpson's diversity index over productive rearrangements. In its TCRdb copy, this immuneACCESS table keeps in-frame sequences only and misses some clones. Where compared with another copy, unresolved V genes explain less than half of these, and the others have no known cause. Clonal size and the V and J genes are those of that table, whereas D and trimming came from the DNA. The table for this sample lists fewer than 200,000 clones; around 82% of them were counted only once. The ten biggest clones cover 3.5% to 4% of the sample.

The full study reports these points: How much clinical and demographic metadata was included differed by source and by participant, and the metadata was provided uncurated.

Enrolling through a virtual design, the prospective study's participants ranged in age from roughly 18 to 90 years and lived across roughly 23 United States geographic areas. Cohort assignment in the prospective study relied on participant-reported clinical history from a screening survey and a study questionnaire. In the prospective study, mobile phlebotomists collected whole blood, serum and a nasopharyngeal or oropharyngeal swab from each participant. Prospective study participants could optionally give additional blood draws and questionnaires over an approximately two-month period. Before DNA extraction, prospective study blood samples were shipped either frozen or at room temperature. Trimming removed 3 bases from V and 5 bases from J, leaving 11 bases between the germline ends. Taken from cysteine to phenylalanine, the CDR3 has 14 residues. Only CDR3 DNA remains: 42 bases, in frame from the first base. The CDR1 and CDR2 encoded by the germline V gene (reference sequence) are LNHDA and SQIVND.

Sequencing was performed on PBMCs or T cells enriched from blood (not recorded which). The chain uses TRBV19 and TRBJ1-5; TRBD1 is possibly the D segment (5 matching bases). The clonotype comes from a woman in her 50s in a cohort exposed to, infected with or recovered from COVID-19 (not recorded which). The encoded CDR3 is CASSMAGSHQPQHF. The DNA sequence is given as TGTGCCAGTAGTATGGCAGGGTCGCATCAGCCCCAGCATTTT.